The T cell receptor (beta chain) described here comes from a study of T cell responses to AZD1222 COVID-19 vaccine. Across the study: Both about-4-week and about-12-week second-dose recipients were combined. Study-wide results and caveats: Donor demographics were predominantly white British with a female majority; clonal diversity may be underestimated. The peak T cell response came first, and repertoires were sampled only after it. In the spike-specific TCR repertoire, nearly half reportedly target unmutated variant regions.

The germline CDR1 and CDR2 sequences are SGHNT and YENEEA. V lost 6 bases and J lost 5; bases outside the gene matches: 4. The CDR3 sequence is 14 residues long. Note on this clone: The antigen remains undetermined.

TCRdb's copy holds only in-frame clones and misses some; the assay was immunoSEQ multiplex PCR. The profile shows 75,000 to 100,000 clones, about nine tenths of them singletons. The clonotype was recovered from an adult in good health. V usage is TRBV11-3 and J usage is TRBJ2-2; 9 bases fit TRBD1. The specimen was peripheral blood, collected on day 0 of AZD1222 vaccination. Written as DNA, the CDR3 is TGTGCCAGCAGTTTCGGGACAGGGACCGGGGAGCTGTTTTTT. Protein: CASSFGTGTGELFF.